The 18 T cell receptor beta chains given below trace back to one sample, sequenced in a study of T cells in localized non-small cell lung cancer (dated by TCRdb to between 2020 and 2021). The library was built by means of the immunoSEQ multiplex PCR assay. What TCRdb holds here is the immuneACCESS table cut down to in-frame rearrangements. Part of the clones is not present; checked against another copy, under half of the missing clones reflect an unresolved V gene, and the others are unexplained. The table for this sample lists roughly 72,000 clones; roughly 90% of them were counted only once. The top ten clones comprise just over 20% of the sample. The sample consisted of peripheral blood, taken before any cancer treatment. The receptors come from a male donor at least 60 years old with stage III squamous cell lung carcinoma.

The chain recombines TRBV30 with TRBJ1-5; D call uncertain. This CDR3 has 14 residues. Trimming pared 2 bases from V and 7 bases from J, leaving 15 bases between. Germline V gene sequence: CDR1 GTSNPN, CDR2 SVGIG (reference sequence). The CDR3 DNA reads TGTGCCTGGAGTCCAGCCGCTAACGGCCAGCCCCAGCATTTT. This gives the protein CAWSPAANGQPQHF.

This sequence joins TRBV6-1 and TRBJ1-5; D not certain. This CDR3 has 13 amino acids. Trimming removed 1 base from V and 6 bases from J, with 7 bases in between. The V gene's germline CDR1 is MNHNS and CDR2 SASEGT. Written as DNA, the CDR3 is TGTGCCAGCAGTGAAGAAGTTTCTCAGCCCCAGCATTTT. This gives the protein CASSEEVSQPQHF.

Only one count was recorded for this clone. This rearrangement joins TRBV5-4 to TRBJ1-2; D is undetermined. Germline loops: CDR1 SGHNT, CDR2 YYREEE (reference sequence). Trimming took off 1 base at V and 7 bases at J, with 8 bases between the two ends. The CDR3 is 12 amino acids. CDR3 amino acids: CASSLFGIGYTF. The DNA of the CDR3 is TGTGCCAGCAGCTTGTTTGGGATTGGCTACACCTTC. The whole variable domain, remainder taken from reference TRBV5-4 and TRBJ1-2, is ETGVTQSPTHLIKTRGQQVTLRCSSQSGHNTVSWYQQALGQGPQFIFQYYREEENGRGNFPPRFSGLQFPNYSSELNVNALELDDSALYLCASSLFGIGYTFGSGTRLTVV.

V is TRBV4-2 and J is TRBJ2-5; a weak D match, TRBD1 (5 bases). The germline gives CDR1 LGHNA, CDR2 YNFKEQ. The CDR3 extends over 17 amino acids. V lost 4 bases, J lost 2 bases, and 20 bases lay in between. CDR3: CASSPSGQLQGQETQYF. The CDR3, as DNA: TGTGCCAGCAGCCCTTCAGGGCAGCTCCAAGGACAAGAGACCCAGTACTTC.

The chain employs TRBV5-4 and TRBJ2-2, with a tentative D call TRBD1 (6 bases). Trimming shortened V by 4 bases and J by 1 base, and 11 bases separated the two germline ends. Germline V gene data show CDR1 as SGHNT and CDR2 as YYREEE (reference sequence). The CDR3 consists of 15 residues. As DNA, the CDR3 is TGTGCCAGCAGCGCTACAGGGCAGAACACCGGGGAGCTGTTTTTT. Translation: CASSATGQNTGELFF.

The chain is built from TRBV7-8 and TRBJ1-1; D gene uncertain. The V gene lost 1 base and the J gene lost 0 bases, with 6 bases spanning the gap. CDR1 is SGHVS and CDR2 is FQNEAQ in the germline V gene. This CDR3 region has 14 residues. CDR3 sequence (DNA): TGTGCCAGCAGCTTAGGGGTAATGAACACTGAAGCTTTCTTT. Translating gives CASSLGVMNTEAFF.

In the case of this clone: The junction does not match germline at one end; this may be a read error. The J gene is TRBJ1-5, the V gene TRBV19; 9 bases fit TRBD1. This CDR3 region has 13 residues. Germline V gene data show CDR1 as LNHDA and CDR2 as SQIVND (reference sequence). DNA of the CDR3: TGTGCCAGTAGTATAGATGTGACAGGGGGATCGACTTTT. Translated: CASSIDVTGGSTF.

The V and J genes are TRBV19 and TRBJ2-2, with 11 bases lining up with TRBD1. Germline V lookup: CDR1 LNHDA, CDR2 SQIVND (reference sequence). V gave up 6 bases and J gave up 5 bases; unmatched junction bases: 5. This CDR3 comprises 15 residues. The CDR3 coding sequence is TGTGCCAGTAGCTGGACAGGGGGCGCGACCGGGGAGCTGTTTTTT. This gives the protein CASSWTGGATGELFF.

The chain couples TRBV6-6 to TRBJ2-7, with 7 bases lining up with TRBD1. The V segment lost 8 bases and the J segment 5 bases; nucleotides outside the gene matches: 6. This CDR3 spans 12 amino acids. Germline V CDR1 and CDR2: MNHNY, SVGAGI (reference sequence). CDR3 in amino acids: CASRDSVHEQYF. In DNA, the CDR3 is TGTGCCAGCCGGGACAGTGTCCACGAGCAGTACTTC.

The chain employs TRBV6-1 and TRBJ1-2; D might be TRBD1 (5 bases). The germline gives CDR1 MNHNS, CDR2 SASEGT. The CDR3 has 13 amino acids. V lost 4 bases, J lost 8 bases, and 14 bases lay in between. The CDR3 coding sequence is TGTGCCAGCAGTGGTGGCAGGGAGGACGGCTACACCTTC. It is translated as CASSGGREDGYTF.

CDR3 nucleotide sequence: TGTGCCAGCAGTGACCAAGACGGGAACACTGAAGCTTTCTTT. This translates into CASSDQDGNTEAFF. This chain uses TRBV2 with TRBJ1-1, with D uncertain. The CDR3 spans 14 residues. Deletions cut 3 bases from V and 1 base from J, with 9 bases between. Germline loops: CDR1 SNHLY, CDR2 FYNNEI.

This chain joins TRBV14 and TRBJ2-1; possible D gene TRBD1, 6 bases. Looked up from germline, CDR1 is SGHDN and CDR2 is FVKESK. CDR3 length equals 15 residues. V was clipped by 4 bases and J by 7 bases, with 17 bases between them. The CDR3 loop is CASSRRQGSRNEQFF. The CDR3 region has the DNA TGTGCCAGCAGCCGTCGCCAGGGGAGCCGTAATGAGCAGTTCTTC.

CDR3 loop: CASSLSRLAGGAQYF. CDR3 in DNA: TGCGCCAGCAGCCTCAGTAGGCTAGCGGGGGGGGCCCAGTACTTC. The chain uses TRBV4-3 and TRBJ2-5, with TRBD2 matching over 12 bases. V dropped 4 bases and J dropped 9; count of bases not matched to a gene: 9. Looked up from germline, CDR1 is LGHNA and CDR2 is YSLEER. The CDR3 loop spans 15 amino acids.

This clone was seen more than once but under ten times. V usage is TRBV9 and J usage is TRBJ2-1; the match to TRBD2 covers 9 bases. The CDR3 spans 14 residues. J gave up 8 bases and V 1 base, and 4 bases lay outside the gene matches. From germline, CDR1 is SGDLS and CDR2 YYNGEE. DNA of the CDR3: TGTGCCAGCAGCGTAACCCGGACTAGCGATGAGCAGTTCTTC. Its protein product is CASSVTRTSDEQFF.

Concerning this clone: Other nucleotide sequences in the sample specify the same CDR3. The CDR3 DNA reads as TGTGCCAGCAGGGATAGCAATCAGCCCCAGCATTTT. Amino acids: CASRDSNQPQHF. The chain employs TRBV28 and TRBJ1-5; no clear D gene. This CDR3 has 12 residues. Trimming stripped 6 bases from V and 0 bases from J, with 3 bases between. Germline V gene data show CDR1 as MDHEN and CDR2 as SYDVKM.

This chain connects TRBV7-2 to TRBJ1-2, with 10 bases identical to TRBD1. The V gene's germline CDR1 is SGHTA and CDR2 FQGNSA. The CDR3 is 16 amino acids. The J segment lost 2 bases and the V segment lost 5 bases, leaving 8 bases of the junction unmatched. CDR3 amino acids: CASSQQSTGGNYGYTF. The CDR3 DNA reads TGTGCCAGCAGCCAGCAATCGACAGGGGGCAACTATGGCTACACCTTC.

The J gene is TRBJ2-5, the V gene TRBV6-5, with 8 bases that match TRBD1. The better agreement between TRBJ2-7 and the DNA end casts doubt on the J call. From germline, CDR1 is MNHEY and CDR2 SVGAGI. The CDR3 length is 15 residues. Here the CDR3 DNA reads TGTGCCAGCAGTTCCGACCATCAGGGGGCCAACGAGCAGTACTTC. Amino acid sequence: CASSSDHQGANEQYF.

V is TRBV5-1 and J is TRBJ1-1, with TRBD1 as a possible D gene (5 bases). Trimming removed 0 bases from V and 4 bases from J, with 13 bases in between. The CDR3 spans 15 residues. Germline-derived CDR1 and CDR2 are SGHRS and YFSETQ. The DNA of the CDR3 is TGCGCCAGCAGCTTGGTAGGGGAAGGGAGCACTGAAGCTTTCTTT. It encodes CASSLVGEGSTEAFF.